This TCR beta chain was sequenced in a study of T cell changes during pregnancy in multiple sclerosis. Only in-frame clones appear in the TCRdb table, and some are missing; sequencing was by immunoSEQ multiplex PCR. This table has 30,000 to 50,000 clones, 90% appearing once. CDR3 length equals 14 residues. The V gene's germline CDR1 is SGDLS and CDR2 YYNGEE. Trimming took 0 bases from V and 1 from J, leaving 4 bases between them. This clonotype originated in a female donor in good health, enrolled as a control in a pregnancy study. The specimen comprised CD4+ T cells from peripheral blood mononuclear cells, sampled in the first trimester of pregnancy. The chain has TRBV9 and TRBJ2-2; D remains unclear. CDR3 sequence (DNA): TGTGCCAGCAGCGTAGCAGGGAACACCGGGGAGCTGTTTTTT. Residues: CASSVAGNTGELFF. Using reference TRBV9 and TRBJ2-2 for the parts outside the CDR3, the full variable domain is DSGVTQTPKHLITATGQRVTLRCSPRSGDLSVYWYQQSLDQGLQFLIQYYNGEERAKGNILERFSAQQFPDLHSELNLSSLELGDSALYFCASSVAGNTGELFFGEGSRLTVL.